The next 31 T cell receptor beta chains were all read from a single sample in a study of T cells in Graves' hyperthyroidism and ophthalmopathy. Researchers amplified the TCR beta CDR3 regions from RNA transcripts. TCR CDR3 regions were first amplified by RT-PCR with HTBI primers. TCRdb called the multiplex PCR reads again in MiXCR, with one record for every CDR3 protein. In the table there are approximately 270,000 distinct CDR3 sequences, 14% to 15% of which are singletons. The source material was blood. All receptors derive from a woman aged 35 to 49 with Graves' hyperthyroidism that later progressed to Graves' ophthalmopathy.

This clonotype was observed a few times. This chain joins TRBV27 and TRBJ2-7, with D possibly being TRBD1 or TRBD2 (5 bases each). This CDR3 has 17 residues. CDR1 is MNHEY and CDR2 is SMNVEV in the germline V gene (reference sequence). The V end lost 6 bases, the J end lost 0 bases, and 21 bases lay between the germline ends. CDR3 sequence reads: CASRGVRTGTASYEQYF. CDR3 bases: TGTGCCAGCAGAGGGGTCCGAACCGGGACGGCCTCCTACGAGCAGTACTTC.

This clonotype was seen at least ten times. The CDR3 here is CASSLAARGNEKLFF. DNA for the CDR3: TGTGCCAGCAGCTTAGCGGCCAGGGGTAATGAAAAACTGTTTTTT. The rearrangement joins TRBV7-9 to TRBJ1-4; D perhaps matches TRBD1 (6 bases). V shed 0 bases and J shed 4 bases, with 9 bases lying between them. Germline assignment: CDR1 SEHNR and CDR2 FQNEAQ (reference sequence). This CDR3 contains 15 residues. Variable domain in full (rest from reference TRBV7-9 and TRBJ1-4): DTGVSQNPRHKITKRGQNVTFRCDPISEHNRLYWYRQTLGQGPEFLTYFQNEAQLEKSRLLSDRFSAERPKGSFSTLEIQRTEQGDSAMYLCASSLAARGNEKLFFGSGTQLSVL.

At least ten counts were recorded for this clonotype. The rearrangement uses TRBV6-5 and TRBJ2-7; D not resolved. This CDR3 is 13 amino acids long. CDR1 and CDR2 (germline): MNHEY, SVGAGI. Trimming took 2 bases from V and 0 from J, leaving 5 bases between them. CDR3 nucleotides: TGTGCCAGCAGTTACGCTAGCTCCTACGAGCAGTACTTC. Its protein is CASSYASSYEQYF.

Ten or more counts support this clonotype. The genes are TRBV3-1 and TRBJ2-1; 12 bases line up with TRBD2. The CDR3 has 17 amino acids. From germline, CDR1 is LGHDT and CDR2 YNNKEL (reference sequence). The V and J ends lost 1 base and 8 bases, in that order; junction bases with no gene match: 9. CDR3 loop: CASSQVTLAGGPDEQFF. The CDR3 nucleotides read TGTGCCAGCAGCCAAGTAACCCTAGCGGGAGGGCCTGATGAGCAGTTCTTC.

This clonotype has at least ten counts. The rearrangement uses TRBV3-1 and TRBJ2-3, with D unclear. The CDR3 is 14 residues long. CDR1 is LGHDT, CDR2 YNNKEL, per germline (reference sequence). The V gene lost 1 base and the J gene lost 6 bases, with 11 bases spanning the gap. Here the CDR3 reads CASSQATVDDTQYF. The DNA of the CDR3 is TGTGCCAGCAGCCAAGCGACGGTAGATGATACGCAGTATTTT.

The chain couples TRBV11-2 to TRBJ2-5; 7 bases map to TRBD1. The CDR3 extends over 20 amino acids. CDR1 and CDR2 (germline): SGHAT, FQNNGV. J was trimmed by 2 bases and V by 5 bases; bases with no gene match: 23. The CDR3 DNA follows: TGTGCCAGCAGCCTTACCCAGACAGGGTCGTGGAGGTGGATTCAAGAGACCCAGTACTTC. Residues: CASSLTQTGSWRWIQETQYF.

This clonotype was detected ten times or more. The chain links TRBV6-1 to TRBJ1-5; tentative D call: TRBD1 (6 bases). The CDR3 is 12 residues long. Trimming removed 6 bases from V and 6 bases from J, with 9 bases in between. CDR1 is MNHNS and CDR2 is SASEGT in the germline V gene. The CDR3 here is CASSQGSQPQHF. CDR3 sequence (DNA): TGTGCCAGCAGCCAGGGGAGTCAGCCCCAGCATTTT.

V usage is TRBV20-1 and J usage is TRBJ2-5; 9 bases are shared with TRBD2. The CDR3 length is 19 residues. Germline CDR1 is DFQATT and CDR2 is SNEGSKA (reference sequence). Unmatched junction bases numbered 26, after V lost 1 base and J lost 11 bases. The CDR3 protein is CSARAARDGSGSPQEAQYF. CDR3 coding DNA: TGCAGTGCTAGAGCCGCCCGGGATGGTAGCGGGAGTCCCCAAGAGGCGCAGTACTTC.

This clonotype was counted between two and nine times. The rearrangement links TRBV6-5 to TRBJ1-1; D call uncertain. Germline values: CDR1 MNHEY, CDR2 SVGAGI. Trimming pared 2 bases from V and 6 bases from J, leaving 10 bases between. The CDR3 sequence is 13 residues long. CDR3 amino acids: CASSYEFIAEAFF. CDR3 bases: TGTGCCAGCAGTTACGAGTTCATTGCTGAAGCTTTCTTT.

This sequence joins TRBV5-1 and TRBJ2-3; D call uncertain. This CDR3 is built from 13 residues. V was trimmed by 3 bases and J by 4 bases, leaving 9 bases between them. CDR1 and CDR2 (germline): SGHRS, YFSETQ. The CDR3 is CASSSRVADTQYF. CDR3 DNA: TGCGCCAGCAGCTCCCGGGTAGCAGATACGCAGTATTTT.

The chain has TRBV28 and TRBJ2-1; 13 bases align to TRBD2. J lost 8 bases, V lost 8 bases, and 9 bases had no gene match. Per germline, CDR1 MDHEN and CDR2 SYDVKM. CDR3 length equals 15 residues. Here the CDR3 reads CASRRRTSGSDEQFF. The CDR3 DNA is TGTGCCAGCCGCCGGAGGACTAGCGGGAGTGATGAGCAGTTCTTC.

This clonotype was found many times. The chain is built from TRBV14 and TRBJ2-1; no clear D gene. Germline V gives CDR1 SGHDN, CDR2 FVKESK. The ends were cut back, 0 bases at V and 3 bases at J, with 12 bases in the middle. There are 16 residues in the CDR3. The CDR3 spells CASSQDQRFNYNEQFF. The CDR3 DNA follows: TGTGCCAGCAGCCAAGATCAACGTTTCAACTACAATGAGCAGTTCTTC.

V usage is TRBV5-1 and J usage is TRBJ2-7, with 9 bases identical to TRBD1. This CDR3 contains 17 residues. The ends lost 3 bases at V and 2 bases at J; junction bases unmatched: 12. The V gene's germline CDR1 is SGHRS and CDR2 YFSETQ. This chain's CDR3 is CASSSTAGTGPTYEQYF. CDR3 sequence (DNA): TGCGCCAGCAGCTCTACGGCCGGGACAGGGCCAACCTACGAGCAGTACTTC.

This clonotype was detected ten times or more. The genes are TRBV2 and TRBJ2-7; D possibly matches TRBD1 or TRBD2 (5 bases each). Germline CDR1 is SNHLY and CDR2 is FYNNEI. The CDR3 has 14 amino acids. Trimming removed 7 bases at V and 7 bases at J, with 20 bases between. Here the CDR3 DNA reads TGTGCCAGCACCCGAGAGACAGCGGTAGGGGAGCAGTACTTC. This sequence encodes CASTRETAVGEQYF.

This clonotype was observed a handful of times. This rearrangement joins TRBV14 to TRBJ2-7, with D unresolved. Germline V gene data show CDR1 as SGHDN and CDR2 as FVKESK. The CDR3 covers 13 residues. Deletions cut 0 bases from V and 9 bases from J, with 12 bases between. This CDR3 is CASSQDLGIRQYF. CDR3 sequence (DNA): TGTGCCAGCAGCCAAGATCTAGGAATAAGGCAGTACTTC.

The rearrangement links TRBV9 to TRBJ1-3; 7 bases line up with TRBD1. The CDR3 has 16 amino acids. Germline CDR1 reads SGDLS; CDR2 reads YYNGEE. J was trimmed by 0 bases and V by 4 bases; bases with no gene match: 7. The CDR3 loop reads CASSPTGQFSGNTIYF. The CDR3 DNA sequence: TGTGCCAGCAGCCCGACGGGACAGTTCTCTGGAAACACCATATATTTT.

V and J are TRBV19 and TRBJ1-4; possibly TRBD1 for D (5 bases). Trimming took 5 bases from V and 4 from J, leaving 14 bases between them. The CDR3 is made up of 15 amino acids. CDR1 is LNHDA and CDR2 is SQIVND in the germline V gene (reference sequence). DNA of the CDR3: TGTGCCAGTAGTTCGTGGGACGGTGATAATGAAAAACTGTTTTTT. This translates into CASSSWDGDNEKLFF.

This clonotype has a count of ten or more. The V gene is TRBV2, the J gene TRBJ2-7; 8 bases fit TRBD2. CDR3 size: 16 residues. Germline trimming cut 4 bases from V and 6 bases from J; bases unmatched to any gene: 14. Germline V gives CDR1 SNHLY, CDR2 FYNNEI. The CDR3 loop is CASSVPTGTSSREQYF. CDR3 DNA sequence: TGTGCCAGCAGTGTCCCTACCGGGACTAGTTCACGCGAGCAGTACTTC.

In this sample, this clonotype turned up many times. The V and J genes are TRBV19 and TRBJ2-1; 9 bases line up with TRBD2. After removal of 2 bases from V and 7 bases from J, the junction contained 15 bases not matched to a gene. CDR3 length: 18 amino acids. Germline lookup yields CDR1 LNHDA and CDR2 SQIVND (reference sequence). The DNA of the CDR3 is TGTGCCAGTAGTATATTCTCGACTAGCGGCTCTTTGGGGAATGAGCAGTTCTTC. Amino acid sequence: CASSIFSTSGSLGNEQFF.

Ten or more counts support this clonotype. This chain links TRBV5-4 with TRBJ2-1, with 7 positions matching TRBD2. The CDR3 is made up of 14 amino acids. Losses at the gene ends were 4 bases for V and 5 bases for J; bases not matched to a gene: 6. Looked up from germline, CDR1 is SGHNT and CDR2 is YYREEE (reference sequence). The CDR3 DNA reads as TGTGCCAGCAGCAAGACTAGCTCAAACAATGAGCAGTTCTTC. Translation gives CASSKTSSNNEQFF.

The chain is built from TRBV11-2 and TRBJ2-3, with 8 bases lining up with TRBD2. V was pared by 4 bases and J by 2 bases, with 11 bases of the junction left unmatched. The germline V gene has CDR1 SGHAT and CDR2 FQNNGV. The CDR3 loop spans 17 amino acids. The CDR3 DNA sequence: TGTGCCAGCAGCTCCAGCGGAGGGCGGGAGGCCACAGATACGCAGTATTTT. As protein: CASSSSGGREATDTQYF.

V is TRBV9 and J is TRBJ1-5; D gene uncertain. Trimming cost V 0 bases and J 9 bases, with 10 bases left between them. The CDR3 extends over 13 amino acids. Germline assignment: CDR1 SGDLS and CDR2 YYNGEE. CDR3 residues: CASSVDIDRPQHF. In DNA, the CDR3 is TGTGCCAGCAGCGTAGATATAGATAGGCCCCAGCATTTT. Filled out from reference TRBV9 and TRBJ1-5, the complete variable domain reads DSGVTQTPKHLITATGQRVTLRCSPRSGDLSVYWYQQSLDQGLQFLIQYYNGEERAKGNILERFSAQQFPDLHSELNLSSLELGDSALYFCASSVDIDRPQHFGDGTRLSIL.

This clonotype was detected ten times or more. The chain joins TRBV28 to TRBJ2-2; 8 nucleotides match TRBD1. CDR1 and CDR2 (germline): MDHEN, SYDVKM. This CDR3 contains 20 residues. V was clipped by 8 bases and J by 3 bases; unmatched bases: 23. This chain's CDR3 is CASSRTSTGVYILDTGELFF. CDR3 bases: TGTGCCAGCTCCCGAACCTCGACAGGGGTCTATATTTTGGACACCGGGGAGCTGTTTTTT. The whole variable domain, remainder taken from reference TRBV28 and TRBJ2-2, is DVKVTQSSRYLVKRTGEKVFLECVQDMDHENMFWYRQDPGLGLRLIYFSYDVKMKEKGDIPEGYSVSREKKERFSLILESASTNQTSMYLCASSRTSTGVYILDTGELFFGEGSRLTVL.

Ten or more counts support this clonotype. The chain combines TRBV12-3 or TRBV12-4 with TRBJ2-1; D perhaps matches TRBD2 (5 bases). V lost 5 bases, J lost 3 bases, and 8 bases lay in between. The CDR3 is made up of 13 amino acids. As DNA, the CDR3 is TGTGCCAGCAGTAACGGGATCTACAATGAGCAGTTCTTC. Its translation is CASSNGIYNEQFF.

This clonotype was counted ten times or more. This chain links TRBV13 with TRBJ2-3; 8 bases line up with TRBD2. The V gene's germline CDR1 is PRHDT and CDR2 FYEKMQ (reference sequence). V shed 5 bases, J shed 2 bases, and the junction held 6 bases outside the gene matches. This CDR3 has 15 residues. The CDR3 loop is CASSLGLVHTDTQYF. Written as DNA, the CDR3 is TGTGCCAGCAGCCTGGGACTAGTGCACACAGATACGCAGTATTTT.

The table lists this clonotype with a few counts. The rearrangement links TRBV28 to TRBJ1-2; no firm D call. This CDR3 is built from 13 residues. Trimming removed 6 bases from V and 8 bases from J, with 16 bases in between. CDR1 and CDR2 from the germline V gene are MDHEN and SYDVKM. The CDR3 here is CASSNKVQWGYTF. The CDR3 DNA reads as TGTGCCAGCAGCAACAAGGTTCAATGGGGCTACACCTTC.

This clonotype showed up many times. V is TRBV6-1 and J is TRBJ1-5; D call uncertain. V lost 4 bases and J 5 bases, leaving 12 bases between the germline ends. In germline, CDR1 is MNHNS, CDR2 SASEGT. The CDR3 runs to 14 residues. CDR3 region: CASSANSIHQPQHF. The CDR3 region has the DNA TGTGCCAGCAGTGCTAACAGTATCCATCAGCCCCAGCATTTT.

This clonotype was observed many times. The J gene is TRBJ1-6, the V gene TRBV27; D uncertain. V lost 5 bases and J lost 5, with 10 bases in between. The length of the CDR3 is 14 residues. Germline CDR1 reads MNHEY; CDR2 reads SMNVEV (reference sequence). CDR3 loop: CASSLRQNNSPLHF. The CDR3 DNA is TGTGCCAGCAGTCTGCGGCAAAATAATTCACCCCTCCACTTT.

About this clonotype itself: The conserved phenylalanine or tryptophan is not found at the CDR3 terminus, so this likely reflects a read error. J is TRBJ2-1 and V is TRBV12-5; 10 nucleotides match TRBD2. The length of the CDR3 is 20 residues. CDR1 LGHNT and CDR2 FRNRAP come from the germline V gene. The CDR3 DNA reads TGTGCTAGTGGTTTGGTATTCCTAGCGGGAGTCCCCCCCTCCTACAATGGGCAGTTCTCC. Protein sequence: CASGLVFLAGVPPSYNGQFS.

V usage is TRBV27 and J usage is TRBJ2-1; D assignment may be TRBD1 or TRBD2 (5 bases each). Looked up from germline, CDR1 is MNHEY and CDR2 is SMNVEV (reference sequence). V was shortened by 6 bases and J by 3 bases, with 15 bases between the two germline ends. The length of the CDR3 is 15 residues. The CDR3 spells CASRQTMGVYNEQFF. The DNA for the CDR3 is TGTGCCAGCAGACAAACGATGGGGGTCTACAATGAGCAGTTCTTC.

This clonotype has a count of ten or more. CDR3 region: CAWSPPSSGRAHEQYF. The CDR3 DNA reads as TGTGCCTGGAGTCCCCCCTCTAGCGGGAGGGCCCACGAGCAGTACTTC. The V and J genes are TRBV30 and TRBJ2-7, with TRBD2 matching 12 bases. Trimming cost V 2 bases and J 5 bases; bases outside gene matches: 10. Germline V gene sequence: CDR1 GTSNPN, CDR2 SVGIG (reference sequence). The CDR3 extends over 16 amino acids.